A selection of T cell receptor beta chains follows, all from one sample in a study of T cells in Graves' hyperthyroidism and ophthalmopathy. Via MiXCR, TCRdb re-called the multiplex PCR reads, giving one row per CDR3 protein. The sample lists fewer than 900,000 distinct CDR3 sequences, around 17% seen once, with 8.4% in the top ten. The sample consisted of blood. All receptors derive from a man younger than 30 with Graves' hyperthyroidism. CDR3s include the opening cysteine and the closing phenylalanine or tryptophan. D genes are given only for firm matches. The size entry is marked missing in some rows and otherwise reads once, few, many or a size class.

d_call	clone_size	v_call	j_call	cdr3_nt	cdr3_aa
TRBD2	-	TRBV4-1	TRBJ2-1	TGCGCCAGCAGCCAAGGGCCTAGCGGGTACAATGAGCAGTTCTTC	CASSQGPSGYNEQFF
TRBD1	few	TRBV4-1	TRBJ1-1	TGCGCCAGCAGCCAAGATTGGGTCGGGAGGGGACAGGCAGCTTTCTTT	CASSQDWVGRGQAAFF
TRBD1	-	TRBV6-2/TRBV6-3	TRBJ1-5	TGTGCCAGCAGACAGGGGGTGAGCAATCAGCCCCAGCATTTT	CASRQGVSNQPQHF
-	many	TRBV5-5	TRBJ2-1	TGTGCCAGCAGCTTTTCAGGAGGGGGCATTGAGCAGTTCTTC	CASSFSGGGIEQFF
TRBD1	many	TRBV28	TRBJ2-7	TGTGCCAGCAGTTCTTTGGACAGGGGACCCTACGAGCAGTACTTC	CASSSLDRGPYEQYF
TRBD2	many	TRBV10-2	TRBJ2-2	TGCGCCAGCAGTGCCCCAGGGGGCGCGACTAGCGGGAGGATTCATGGCACCGGGGAGCTGTTTTTT	CASSAPGGATSGRIHGTGELFF
TRBD2	few	TRBV3-1	TRBJ2-2	TGTGCCAGCAGCCAAGAACTAGCGGTGAACACCGGGGAGCTGTTTTTT	CASSQELAVNTGELFF
TRBD1	few	TRBV7-3	TRBJ2-2	TGTGCCAGCAGTCCGGGACAGTTTTACACCGGGGAGCTGTTTTTT	CASSPGQFYTGELFF
-	-	TRBV12-3/TRBV12-4	TRBJ1-2	TGTGCCAGCAGTACCGACGACGGAAATAACTATGGCTACACCTTC	CASSTDDGNNYGYTF
-	-	TRBV6-5	TRBJ1-4	TGTGCCAGCAGTTACTCGGGCGGCCGCAATGAAAAACTGTTTTTT	CASSYSGGRNEKLFF
TRBD2	many	TRBV6-2/TRBV6-3	TRBJ2-2	TGTGCCAGCAGTTACCGCTGGCTAGCGGGAGTTACCGGGGAGCTGTTTTTT	CASSYRWLAGVTGELFF
TRBD1	few	TRBV6-2/TRBV6-3	TRBJ2-3	TGTGCCAGCAGTTACCGTCCCCGGACAGGGGCCTACGCCGGCACAGATACGCAGTATTTT	CASSYRPRTGAYAGTDTQYF
-	few	TRBV19	TRBJ2-1	TGTGCCAGTAGTATAGGCGGCATCCTCTCCTACAATGAGCAGTTCTTC	CASSIGGILSYNEQFF
-	-	TRBV11-2	TRBJ2-7	TGTGCCAGCAGCTTAGAAAGGAGAAGTGGGTCCTACGAGCAGTACTTC	CASSLERRSGSYEQYF
-	-	TRBV5-1	TRBJ2-2	TGCGCCAGCAGGACCAGGGTCACCGGGGAGCTGTTTTTT	CASRTRVTGELFF
-	-	TRBV7-9	TRBJ2-1	TGTGCCAGCAGCTTTCGCGCCCGGACTGAGGGGCAGTTCTTC	CASSFRARTEGQFF
TRBD1	-	TRBV20-1	TRBJ1-2	TGCAGTGCTAGATCCGACAGGGGGTATGGCTACACCTTC	CSARSDRGYGYTF
TRBD1	-	TRBV10-2	TRBJ2-1	TGCGCCAGCCTATACCGACAGGGGTCCGACAATGAGCAGTTCTTC	CASLYRQGSDNEQFF
-	-	TRBV25-1	TRBJ2-3	TGTGCCAGCAGTGAAACAGACAGAAGCACAGATACGCAGTATTTT	CASSETDRSTDTQYF
-	-	TRBV7-6	TRBJ2-5	TGTGCCAGCAGCCAGAGGGGGGAGAGAATGAACTTC	CASSQRGERMNF
-	-	TRBV4-3	TRBJ2-1	TGCGCCAGCAGCCAATCCGATGAGCAGTTCTTC	CASSQSDEQFF
-	-	TRBV15	TRBJ2-7	TGTGCCACCAGCAGAGATCCGGCCGGCTACGAGCAGTACTTC	CATSRDPAGYEQYF
TRBD2	-	TRBV27	TRBJ2-7	TGTGCCAGCAGTTTAACGGGAGGGCCCTACTACGAGCAGTACTTC	CASSLTGGPYYEQYF
TRBD1	many	TRBV5-1	TRBJ2-5	TGCGCCAGCAGCGTCGGACAGGTTCAAGAGACCCAGTACTTC	CASSVGQVQETQYF
TRBD2	many	TRBV12-3/TRBV12-4	TRBJ2-7	TGTGCCAGCAGCTTCGGACCGGGGGGTTCGGACGAGCAGTACTTC	CASSFGPGGSDEQYF
-	many	TRBV7-2	TRBJ2-7	TGTGCCAGCAGCTTTTGGCTCTCCGAGCAGTACTTC	CASSFWLSEQYF
-	few	TRBV19	TRBJ2-1	TGTGCCAGTAGTATAAACGGCCGAGCGGTGAGCTCCTACAATGAGCAGTTCTTC	CASSINGRAVSSYNEQFF
TRBD1	many	TRBV28	TRBJ2-3	TGTGCCAGCAGCTCTACAGGGGATAGCACAGATACGCAGTATTTT	CASSSTGDSTDTQYF
TRBD2	many	TRBV9	TRBJ2-7	TGTGCCAGCAGCGAGCTCCTGCTAGCGGGAAGGCACGAGCAGTACTTC	CASSELLLAGRHEQYF
-	-	TRBV7-8	TRBJ2-7	TGTGCCAGCAGCTTAGGGACTACTGCCGAGCAGTACTTC	CASSLGTTAEQYF
TRBD2	few	TRBV12-3/TRBV12-4	TRBJ2-5	TGTGCCAGCAGTTTCGGACTAGCGGGAGGAGAGACCCAGTACTTC	CASSFGLAGGETQYF
TRBD2	-	TRBV5-1	TRBJ2-1	TGCGCCAGCAGGTTGGGCGGGAGTTCCTACAATGAGCAGTTCTTC	CASRLGGSSYNEQFF
TRBD2	few	TRBV20-1	TRBJ2-1	TGCAGTGCTCAAGCCGGGGGGGAGGTGGGGGGGGGCAATGAGCAGTTCTTC	CSAQAGGEVGGGNEQFF
TRBD2	many	TRBV3-1	TRBJ2-7	TGTGCCAGCAAGGGCCCGGGCGGGAGTAACAACGAGCAGTACTTC	CASKGPGGSNNEQYF
-	many	TRBV7-2	TRBJ2-5	TGTGCCAGCAGCTTTTCGGGATGGGAGACCCAGTACTTC	CASSFSGWETQYF
TRBD2	many	TRBV20-1	TRBJ2-3	TGCAGTGCTAGTAGAGGCGGGAGGTTTTCAGATACGCAGTATTTT	CSASRGGRFSDTQYF
-	few	TRBV20-1	TRBJ1-1	TGCAGTGCTAGAGATTTGGCCCTACAGGGAGAGGCTGAAGCTTTCTTT	CSARDLALQGEAEAFF
-	-	TRBV18	TRBJ2-6	TGTGCCAGCTCACCAGAGACACAGCCCAACGTCCTGACTTTC	CASSPETQPNVLTF
TRBD1	many	TRBV6-5	TRBJ2-7	TGTGCCAGCAGTTACCTCGGACAGGACAGCTCCTACGAGCAGTACTTC	CASSYLGQDSSYEQYF
TRBD1	-	TRBV24-1	TRBJ1-5	TGTGCCACCAGTGATGGACAGGTATCGCGGCCCCAGCATTTT	CATSDGQVSRPQHF
TRBD1	many	TRBV18	TRBJ1-6	TGTGCCAGCTCACAACAGGGGTTGAATTCACCCCTCCACTTT	CASSQQGLNSPLHF
-	many	TRBV7-6	TRBJ2-5	TGTGCCAGCAGCTCCGGACTCTTCAAAGAGACCCAGTACTTC	CASSSGLFKETQYF
-	few	TRBV20-1	TRBJ2-2	TGCAGTGTGGTGGGGGCTGGGAACACCGGGGAGCTGTTTTTT	CSVVGAGNTGELFF
-	-	TRBV3-1	TRBJ1-6	TGTGCCAGCAGCCGAGGGGACCTTCGATCACCCCTCCACTTT	CASSRGDLRSPLHF
-	-	TRBV6-2/TRBV6-3	TRBJ2-1	TGTGCCAGCACTCGCGGGAACTACAATGAGCAGTTCTTC	CASTRGNYNEQFF
-	-	TRBV6-2/TRBV6-3	TRBJ2-1	TGTGCCAGCAGTCCATCTAACGGGAAGGGTGAGCAGTTCTTC	CASSPSNGKGEQFF
-	-	TRBV19	TRBJ1-2	TGTGCCAGTAGTACCAGAAGGGTATCTAACTATGGCAACACCTTC	CASSTRRVSNYGNTF
-	-	TRBV28	TRBJ1-5	TGTGCCAGCAGTTTATCCGTTCAGCCCCAGCATTTT	CASSLSVQPQHF
-	-	TRBV19	TRBJ2-2	TGTGCCAGTAGGACTCCCCGCACCGGGGAGCTGTTTTTT	CASRTPRTGELFF
-	-	TRBV5-6	TRBJ2-1	TGTGCCAGCAGCTTGGCAGATGCTACCTGGGCGAATTACAATGAGCAGTTCTTC	CASSLADATWANYNEQFF
-	few	TRBV10-3	TRBJ2-7	TGTGCCATCAGTGCCACTAAGAAAGGCTACGAGCAGTACTTC	CAISATKKGYEQYF